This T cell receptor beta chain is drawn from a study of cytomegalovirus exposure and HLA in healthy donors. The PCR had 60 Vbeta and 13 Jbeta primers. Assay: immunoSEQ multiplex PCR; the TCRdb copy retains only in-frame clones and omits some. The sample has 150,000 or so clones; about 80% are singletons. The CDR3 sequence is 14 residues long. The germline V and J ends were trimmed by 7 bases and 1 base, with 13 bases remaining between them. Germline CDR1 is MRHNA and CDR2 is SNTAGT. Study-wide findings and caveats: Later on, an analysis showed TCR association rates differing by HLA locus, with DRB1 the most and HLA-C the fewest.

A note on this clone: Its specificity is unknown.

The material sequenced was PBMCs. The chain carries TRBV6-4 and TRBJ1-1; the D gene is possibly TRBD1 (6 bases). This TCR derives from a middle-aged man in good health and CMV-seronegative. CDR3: CASKGDRGNTEAFF. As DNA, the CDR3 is TGTGCCAGCAAGGGGGATAGGGGGAACACTGAAGCTTTCTTT.